Listed here are 5 T cell receptor beta chains from one sample, sequenced in a study of T cells after yellow fever vaccination. TCRdb fed the 5' RACE reads into MiXCR, producing one record per CDR3 protein. The sample lists 350,000 to 450,000 distinct CDR3 sequences, around 20% occurring once. Material: PBMCs, obtained before the yellow fever booster vaccination. The source is a man between 18 and 35 years old who received the YFV17D yellow fever vaccine.

CDR3: CASSLIDGANEQYF. DNA for the CDR3: TGTGCCAGCAGCTTAATAGACGGAGCGAACGAGCAGTACTTC. The chain joins TRBV7-9 to TRBJ2-7; the D is unclear. The CDR3 contains 14 residues. V gave up 2 bases and J gave up 5 bases, with 13 bases separating them. Germline lookup yields CDR1 SEHNR and CDR2 FQNEAQ (reference sequence).

Only a few counts were recorded for this clonotype. The CDR3 DNA reads as TGCAGTGGGAAGCCGACTAGTCCGAGCACAGATACGCAGTATTTT. Its translation: CSGKPTSPSTDTQYF. The chain joins TRBV20-1 to TRBJ2-3; TRBD2 might be the D (6 bases). The CDR3 contains 15 residues. CDR1 and CDR2 from the germline V gene are DFQATT and SNEGSKA (reference sequence). V was clipped by 7 bases and J by 0 bases, with 17 bases between them.

This clonotype was detected ten times or more. This chain uses TRBV7-3 with TRBJ2-1; 7 bases match TRBD2. Germline loops: CDR1 SGHTA, CDR2 FQGTGA. The trim removed 4 bases at V and 10 bases at J, leaving 1 base unmatched. The CDR3 consists of 11 residues. In DNA form, the CDR3 reads TGTGCCAGCAGCTCCGGGGGGGAGCAGTTCTTC. Translation: CASSSGGEQFF. Based on the CDR3 plus reference TRBV7-3 and TRBJ2-1, the full variable domain is GAGVSQTPSNKVTEKGKYVELRCDPISGHTALYWYRQSLGQGPEFLIYFQGTGAADDSGLPNDRFFAVRPEGSVSTLKIQRTERGDSAVYLCASSSGGEQFFGPGTRLTVL.

This clonotype was observed a handful of times. The V and J genes are TRBV29-1 and TRBJ2-3, with 11 bases that match TRBD2. V shed 7 bases, J shed 0 bases, and the junction held 9 bases outside the gene matches. Germline CDR1 is SQVTM and CDR2 is ANQGSEA. The CDR3 runs 16 residues. The CDR3 here is CSARTSGSFSTDTQYF. Here the CDR3 DNA reads TGCAGCGCGCGGACTAGCGGGTCCTTTAGCACAGATACGCAGTATTTT.

This clonotype showed up many times. CDR3 amino acids: CATSDLRGAGETQYF. The DNA for the CDR3 is TGTGCCACCAGTGATTTGAGGGGGGCGGGAGAGACCCAGTACTTC. The rearrangement links TRBV24-1 to TRBJ2-5, with D possibly being TRBD1 or TRBD2 (6 bases each). V dropped 0 bases and J dropped 4 bases, with 11 bases sitting between them. The CDR3 consists of 15 residues. The V gene's germline CDR1 is KGHDR and CDR2 SFDVKD.